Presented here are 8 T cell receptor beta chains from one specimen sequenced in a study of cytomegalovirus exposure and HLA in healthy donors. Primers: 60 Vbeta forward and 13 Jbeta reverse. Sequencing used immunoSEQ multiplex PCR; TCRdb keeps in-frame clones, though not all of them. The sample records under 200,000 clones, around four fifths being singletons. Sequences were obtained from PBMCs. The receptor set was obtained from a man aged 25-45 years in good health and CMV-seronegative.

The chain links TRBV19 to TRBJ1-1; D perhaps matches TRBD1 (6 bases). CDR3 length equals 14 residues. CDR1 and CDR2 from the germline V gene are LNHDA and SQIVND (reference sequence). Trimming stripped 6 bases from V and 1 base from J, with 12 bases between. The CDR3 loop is CASSLRGANTEAFF. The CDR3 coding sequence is TGTGCCAGTAGCCTGCGGGGGGCGAACACTGAAGCTTTCTTT.

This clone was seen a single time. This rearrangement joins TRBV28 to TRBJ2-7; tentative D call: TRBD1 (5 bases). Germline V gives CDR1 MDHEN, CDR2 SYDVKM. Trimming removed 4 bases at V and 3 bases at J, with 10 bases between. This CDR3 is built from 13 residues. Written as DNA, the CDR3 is TGTGCCAGCAGTTCGACAGAGGACTACGAGCAGTACTTC. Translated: CASSSTEDYEQYF.

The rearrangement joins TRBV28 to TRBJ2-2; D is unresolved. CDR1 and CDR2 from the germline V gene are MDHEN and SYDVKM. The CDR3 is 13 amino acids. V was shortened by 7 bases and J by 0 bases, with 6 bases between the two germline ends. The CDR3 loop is CASKHSNTGELFF. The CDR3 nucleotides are TGTGCCAGCAAACATTCGAACACCGGGGAGCTGTTTTTT.

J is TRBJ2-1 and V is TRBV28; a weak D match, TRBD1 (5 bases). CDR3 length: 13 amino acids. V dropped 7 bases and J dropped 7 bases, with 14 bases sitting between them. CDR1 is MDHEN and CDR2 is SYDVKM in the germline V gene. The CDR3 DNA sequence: TGTGCCAGCACCACCAGGGTCCGGAATGAGCAGTTCTTC. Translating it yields CASTTRVRNEQFF.

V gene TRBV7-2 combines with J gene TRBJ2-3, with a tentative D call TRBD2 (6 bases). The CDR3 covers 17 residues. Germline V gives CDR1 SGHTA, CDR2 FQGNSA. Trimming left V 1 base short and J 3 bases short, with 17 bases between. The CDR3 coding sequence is TGTGCCAGCAGCTTAGAAGGCGGAGGGTTCAGGACAGATACGCAGTATTTT. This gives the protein CASSLEGGGFRTDTQYF. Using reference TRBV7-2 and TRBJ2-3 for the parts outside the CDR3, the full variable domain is GAGVSQSPSNKVTEKGKDVELRCDPISGHTALYWYRQSLGQGLEFLIYFQGNSAPDKSGLPSDRFSAERTGGSVSTLTIQRTQQEDSAVYLCASSLEGGGFRTDTQYFGPGTRLTVL.

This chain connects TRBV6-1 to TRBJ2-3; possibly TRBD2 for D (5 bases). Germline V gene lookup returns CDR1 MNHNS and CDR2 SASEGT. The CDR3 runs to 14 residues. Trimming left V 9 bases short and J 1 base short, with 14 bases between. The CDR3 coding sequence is TGTGCCAGTCAAAGCGGATGGGGCACAGATACGCAGTATTTT. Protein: CASQSGWGTDTQYF.

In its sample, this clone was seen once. The CDR3 reads CAIKPGGRARNTEAFF. Here the CDR3 DNA reads TGTGCCATCAAGCCCGGGGGAAGGGCCAGGAACACTGAAGCTTTCTTT. This sequence joins TRBV10-3 and TRBJ1-1, with D maybe TRBD1 (5 bases). Trimming took off 7 bases at V and 1 base at J, with 19 bases between the two ends. CDR1 ENHRY and CDR2 SYGVKD come from the germline V gene. The CDR3 runs to 16 residues.

The CDR3 DNA reads as TGTGCCAGCAGTGAATGGGAGAGTAGCACAGATACGCAGTATTTT. It translates to CASSEWESSTDTQYF. The chain combines TRBV2 with TRBJ2-3, with D possibly being TRBD2 (5 bases). CDR3 length: 15 residues. Germline CDR1 and CDR2: SNHLY and FYNNEI. V was cut by 2 bases and J by 0 bases, with 9 bases left in between.